One and the same sample provided the 28 T cell receptor beta chains below, sequenced in a study of blood T cell repertoires in COVID-19. TCRdb's table, derived via immunoSEQ multiplex PCR, lists solely in-frame clones and lacks some. Among around 370,000 clones listed, 70% to 90% were seen once. The sequenced sample was PBMCs or T cells enriched from blood (not recorded which). The receptors here all came from a woman under 30 who had recovered from COVID-19.

This sequence joins TRBV7-9 and TRBJ1-1; the D gene is possibly TRBD1 (5 bases). Germline V gene sequence: CDR1 SEHNR, CDR2 FQNEAQ (reference sequence). V lost 6 bases to trimming and J lost 5 bases, with 22 bases between them. This CDR3 region has 16 residues. The CDR3 DNA reads TGTGCCAGCAGTCCATCGCTCAGGGCGGAAGGGACTGAAGCTTTCTTT. Translation gives CASSPSLRAEGTEAFF.

The J gene is TRBJ1-5, the V gene TRBV28; maybe TRBD1 (6 bases). This CDR3 has 14 amino acids. Germline assignment: CDR1 MDHEN and CDR2 SYDVKM. The ends were cut back, 3 bases at V and 6 bases at J, with 12 bases in the middle. The chain's CDR3 is CASSFDRLSQPQHF. CDR3 in DNA: TGTGCCAGCAGTTTCGACAGGTTGAGTCAGCCCCAGCATTTT. Complete variable domain (other parts from reference TRBV28 and TRBJ1-5): DVKVTQSSRYLVKRTGEKVFLECVQDMDHENMFWYRQDPGLGLRLIYFSYDVKMKEKGDIPEGYSVSREKKERFSLILESASTNQTSMYLCASSFDRLSQPQHFGDGTRLSIL.

The rearrangement joins TRBV6-5 to TRBJ2-5; D might be TRBD1 (7 bases). This CDR3 is 14 amino acids long. Germline V gene sequence: CDR1 MNHEY, CDR2 SVGAGI. The V end was cut by 2 bases, the J end by 5 bases, with 12 bases between. This CDR3 reads CASSYGGGRETQYF. The CDR3 DNA reads TGTGCCAGCAGTTACGGAGGGGGCCGTGAGACCCAGTACTTC.

V usage is TRBV7-9 and J usage is TRBJ2-3; tentatively, D is TRBD2 (6 bases). The CDR3 is 17 amino acids. The V end lost 1 base, the J end lost 0 bases, and 14 bases lay between the germline ends. Germline lookup yields CDR1 SEHNR and CDR2 FQNEAQ (reference sequence). CDR3 in amino acids: CASSLVFQRASTDTQYF. The DNA of the CDR3 is TGTGCCAGCAGCTTAGTCTTCCAGCGGGCTAGCACAGATACGCAGTATTTT. The full variable domain, its missing parts supplied by reference TRBV7-9 and TRBJ2-3, is DTGVSQNPRHKITKRGQNVTFRCDPISEHNRLYWYRQTLGQGPEFLTYFQNEAQLEKSRLLSDRFSAERPKGSFSTLEIQRTEQGDSAMYLCASSLVFQRASTDTQYFGPGTRLTVL.

As to this clone: One end of the junction does not line up with germline, which may come from a read error. CDR3 in amino acids: CASSLGLNSEAFF. For the CDR3, the DNA is TGTGCCAGCAGTCTGGGACTCAACAGTGAAGCTTTCTTT. V gene TRBV27 combines with J gene TRBJ1-1; D is perhaps TRBD1 (5 bases). CDR3 length: 13 residues. Germline CDR1 reads MNHEY; CDR2 reads SMNVEV (reference sequence).

The rearrangement uses TRBV7-9 and TRBJ2-5, with a possible D match to TRBD2 (6 bases). The V and J ends lost 5 bases and 1 base respectively, with 8 bases between them. The CDR3 length is 13 residues. In germline, CDR1 is SEHNR, CDR2 FQNEAQ (reference sequence). As DNA, the CDR3 is TGTGCCAGCAGCCGGGGACTCCAAGAGACCCAGTACTTC. Protein sequence: CASSRGLQETQYF.

The CDR3 loop reads CASSLIQGARDDGYTF. The DNA for the CDR3 is TGTGCCAGCAGCTTAATCCAGGGGGCGCGGGATGATGGCTACACCTTC. The rearrangement uses TRBV7-9 and TRBJ1-2; 8 bases align to TRBD1. V lost 2 bases and J lost 6; bases outside the gene matches: 11. The CDR3 is 16 amino acids. Germline V CDR1 and CDR2: SEHNR, FQNEAQ (reference sequence).

V usage is TRBV5-1 and J usage is TRBJ1-6, with D tentatively TRBD1 (6 bases). The CDR3 loop spans 15 amino acids. The germline gives CDR1 SGHRS, CDR2 YFSETQ. V dropped 0 bases and J dropped 7 bases, with 11 bases sitting between them. CDR3 DNA sequence: TGCGCCAGCAGCTTGGCCCAGGGGAGCAATTCACCCCTCCACTTT. Its translation: CASSLAQGSNSPLHF.

J is TRBJ2-3 and V is TRBV11-3; 7 bases are a match to TRBD1. The V gene end was trimmed by 2 bases and the J gene end by 0 bases; junction bases not matched to a gene: 11. Germline loops: CDR1 SGHNT, CDR2 YENEEA. This CDR3 has 18 amino acids. CDR3 protein: CASSLSLTQGYSTDTQYF. As DNA, the CDR3 is TGTGCCAGCAGCTTATCTCTCACACAGGGGTATAGCACAGATACGCAGTATTTT.

The chain couples TRBV7-9 to TRBJ1-2, with a weak D call TRBD1 (5 bases). The V end was cut by 1 base, the J end by 5 bases, with 11 bases between. This CDR3 comprises 14 residues. From germline, CDR1 is SEHNR and CDR2 FQNEAQ (reference sequence). The CDR3 sequence: CASSLEGTAYGYTF. The DNA of the CDR3 is TGTGCCAGCAGCTTAGAGGGGACTGCGTATGGCTACACCTTC.

The J gene is TRBJ1-6, the V gene TRBV27; 9 nucleotides line up with TRBD1. The CDR3 covers 15 residues. Germline values: CDR1 MNHEY, CDR2 SMNVEV (reference sequence). With 5 bases clipped from V and 10 bases from J, the junction kept 9 bases outside the gene matches. The CDR3 region is CASSPPGQGRSPLHF. The CDR3 DNA is TGTGCCAGCAGTCCCCCGGGACAGGGCAGGTCACCCCTCCACTTT.

V and J are TRBV9 and TRBJ2-3; a weak D match, TRBD2 (5 bases). CDR1 and CDR2 (germline): SGDLS, YYNGEE. The CDR3 spans 13 residues. Deletions cut 3 bases from V and 3 bases from J, with 8 bases between. CDR3 bases: TGTGCCAGCAGCGCAGCGGATACAGATACGCAGTATTTT. The encoded protein is CASSAADTDTQYF.

V is TRBV15 and J is TRBJ2-2; 9 bases line up with TRBD2. V trimming: 3 bases; J trimming: 2 bases; junction bases outside the gene matches: 4. The CDR3 spans 16 residues. Germline assignment: CDR1 LNHNV and CDR2 YYDKDF (reference sequence). This CDR3 is CATSSGRGGNTGELFF. The CDR3 region has the DNA TGTGCCACCAGCAGTGGGCGGGGGGGCAACACCGGGGAGCTGTTTTTT.

The rearrangement links TRBV13 to TRBJ1-5, with D possibly being TRBD1 (5 bases). Germline assignment: CDR1 PRHDT and CDR2 FYEKMQ (reference sequence). V was cut by 2 bases and J by 6 bases, with 14 bases left in between. There are 15 residues in the CDR3. The CDR3 sequence: CASSLSGQGGQPQHF. The CDR3 coding sequence is TGTGCCAGCAGCTTAAGTGGGCAGGGAGGTCAGCCCCAGCATTTT.

This clone was seen once. J is TRBJ1-4 and V is TRBV30; D gene ambiguous. Between the trimmed V and J ends, which lost 4 bases and 4 bases, there was a span of 13 bases. The CDR3 has 14 residues. Germline CDR1 reads GTSNPN; CDR2 reads SVGIG (reference sequence). The CDR3 loop is CAWTVPMINEKLFF. The CDR3, as DNA: TGTGCCTGGACAGTTCCGATGATTAATGAAAAACTGTTTTTT.

V and J are TRBV30 and TRBJ1-1; D is undetermined. Trimming took 5 bases from V and 5 from J, leaving 9 bases between them. The CDR3 totals 11 residues. Germline CDR1 is GTSNPN and CDR2 is SVGIG (reference sequence). CDR3 protein: CAWQSGTEAFF. For the CDR3, the DNA is TGTGCCTGGCAATCCGGGACTGAAGCTTTCTTT.

The rearrangement joins TRBV19 to TRBJ1-5, with D possibly matching TRBD1 (5 bases). Between the trimmed V and J ends, which lost 3 bases and 0 bases, there was a span of 12 bases. CDR1 LNHDA and CDR2 SQIVND come from the germline V gene (reference sequence). The CDR3 consists of 16 residues. The CDR3 spells CASSIGPGDSNQPQHF. The CDR3 DNA sequence: TGTGCCAGTAGTATCGGGCCGGGGGATAGCAATCAGCCCCAGCATTTT.

The genes are TRBV7-3 and TRBJ2-7; 8 positions match TRBD1. V shed 5 bases and J 2 bases; nucleotides not matched to a gene: 2. CDR3 length equals 13 residues. The germline gives CDR1 SGHTA, CDR2 FQGTGA. This CDR3 is CASSPGGPYEQYF. Written as DNA, the CDR3 is TGTGCCAGCAGCCCAGGGGGCCCCTACGAGCAGTACTTC.

The chain carries TRBV12-3 or TRBV12-4 and TRBJ1-2; no reliable D call. The CDR3 loop spans 12 amino acids. Trimming left V 2 bases short and J 6 bases short, with 7 bases between. CDR3 nucleotide sequence: TGTGCCAGCAGTTTACTAGGAAATGGCTACACCTTC. It is translated as CASSLLGNGYTF.

The chain joins TRBV2 to TRBJ1-4; D unresolved. The V and J ends lost 7 bases and 5 bases respectively, with 8 bases between them. The CDR3 loop spans 12 amino acids. Germline-derived CDR1 and CDR2 are SNHLY and FYNNEI. CDR3 in DNA: TGTGCCAGCACAGACGGGAATGAAAAACTGTTTTTT. It yields the protein CASTDGNEKLFF.

This clone was detected only once. This sequence joins TRBV18 and TRBJ2-7; D is uncertain. Trimming took off 2 bases at V and 0 bases at J, with 11 bases between the two ends. The CDR3 runs 15 residues. Germline V CDR1 and CDR2: KGHSH, LQKENI. The CDR3 sequence is CASSPGQVSSYEQYF. The CDR3 DNA sequence: TGTGCCAGCTCACCAGGCCAGGTGAGCTCCTACGAGCAGTACTTC.

The V and J genes are TRBV4-1 and TRBJ1-1; 10 bases match TRBD1. The CDR3 sequence is 16 residues long. CDR1 and CDR2 (germline): MGHRA, YSYEKL. V shed 0 bases, J shed 11 bases, and the junction held 12 bases outside the gene matches. The CDR3 spells CASSQEPGQGVSRAFF. The CDR3 nucleotides are TGCGCCAGCAGCCAAGAGCCCGGACAGGGGGTTTCGAGGGCTTTCTTT.

The chain combines TRBV29-1 with TRBJ2-6, with 8 bases that match TRBD1. Unmatched junction bases numbered 2, after V lost 4 bases and J lost 3 bases. CDR3 length: 14 residues. CDR1 and CDR2 from the germline V gene are SQVTM and ANQGSEA. The CDR3 DNA is TGCAGCGTTGTGACAGGGGATGGGGCCAACGTCCTGACTTTC. As protein: CSVVTGDGANVLTF.

The chain recombines TRBV12-3 or TRBV12-4 with TRBJ1-2; the D is unclear. The V end lost 6 bases, the J end lost 0 bases, and 8 bases lay between the germline ends. The CDR3 covers 13 residues. The CDR3 sequence: CASSPVSNYGYTF. Written as DNA, the CDR3 is TGTGCCAGCAGCCCGGTATCTAACTATGGCTACACCTTC.

The chain links TRBV9 to TRBJ1-2; 7 nucleotides match TRBD1. V dropped 0 bases and J dropped 4; count of bases not matched to a gene: 0. The CDR3 length is 13 residues. From germline, CDR1 is SGDLS and CDR2 YYNGEE. CDR3 nucleotides: TGTGCCAGCAGCGTAGAGGGGGCCTATGGCTACACCTTC. This codes for CASSVEGAYGYTF.

The rearrangement joins TRBV9 to TRBJ1-1; 7 bases line up with TRBD1. Germline trimming cut 0 bases from V and 11 bases from J; bases unmatched to any gene: 7. CDR3 length equals 13 residues. The V gene's germline CDR1 is SGDLS and CDR2 YYNGEE. In nucleotides, the CDR3 is TGTGCCAGCAGCGTAGAACAAGGGGGCCAGGCTTTCTTT. Protein: CASSVEQGGQAFF.

The chain uses TRBV5-4 and TRBJ1-2, with D tentatively TRBD1 (5 bases). Per germline, CDR1 SGHNT and CDR2 YYREEE (reference sequence). The CDR3 has 14 residues. Trimming removed 0 bases at V and 11 bases at J, with 17 bases between. CDR3 sequence (DNA): TGTGCCAGCAGCTTGGACCGGCCTCAGGGTCGTTACACCTTC. This gives the protein CASSLDRPQGRYTF.

The chain uses TRBV10-1 and TRBJ1-1, with D unresolved. Per germline, CDR1 WNHNN and CDR2 SYGVQD (reference sequence). Trimming took 6 bases from V and 5 from J, leaving 13 bases between them. There are 13 residues in the CDR3. This CDR3 reads CASRISTGTEAFF. CDR3 DNA: TGCGCCAGCAGGATCAGCACCGGGACTGAAGCTTTCTTT.